A single sample is the source of the 22 T cell receptor beta chains below, sequenced in a study of blood T cell repertoires in COVID-19. The table came from immunoSEQ multiplex PCR; TCRdb's copy has only in-frame clones and leaves some out. The repertoire holds a few hundred thousand clones, with 80% to 90% as singletons. The specimen sequenced was peripheral blood. The receptor set was obtained from a man aged 35 to 55 who had recovered from COVID-19.

CDR3 nucleotides: TGTGCCAGCAGCTTAGGGGGGACATCTTGGGACGAGCAGTACTTC. Translated: CASSLGGTSWDEQYF. This chain uses TRBV7-9 with TRBJ2-7; D is possibly TRBD1 (6 bases). Trimming shortened V by 1 base and J by 5 bases, and 15 bases separated the two germline ends. CDR3 length: 15 amino acids. Germline V CDR1 and CDR2: SEHNR, FQNEAQ (reference sequence). The full variable domain, rest sourced from reference TRBV7-9 and TRBJ2-7, is DTGVSQNPRHKITKRGQNVTFRCDPISEHNRLYWYRQTLGQGPEFLTYFQNEAQLEKSRLLSDRFSAERPKGSFSTLEIQRTEQGDSAMYLCASSLGGTSWDEQYFGPGTRLTVT.

The rearrangement uses TRBV9 and TRBJ2-3; TRBD2 aligns across 7 bases. Losses at the gene ends were 4 bases for V and 3 bases for J; bases not matched to a gene: 11. CDR1 SGDLS and CDR2 YYNGEE come from the germline V gene. The CDR3 is 16 residues long. The chain's CDR3 is CASSPPAGVWTDTQYF. Written as DNA, the CDR3 is TGTGCCAGCAGCCCCCCCGCGGGGGTTTGGACAGATACGCAGTATTTT.

As to this clone: One end of the junction fails to match germline, which may point to a read error. V is TRBV5-4 and J is TRBJ2-7; TRBD1 is a possible D gene (6 bases). Germline V lookup: CDR1 SGHNT, CDR2 YYREEE (reference sequence). The CDR3 is 16 amino acids. DNA of the CDR3: TGTGCCAGCAGCTTGGGGGCCCCTGGACAGATCTACGGGCAGTACTTC. Encoded protein: CASSLGAPGQIYGQYF.

This clone was seen only once. The chain has TRBV6-5 and TRBJ1-2, with TRBD1 as a possible D gene (5 bases). The V gene lost 7 bases and the J gene lost 4 bases, with 10 bases spanning the gap. The germline V gene has CDR1 MNHEY and CDR2 SVGAGI. The CDR3 runs to 12 residues. CDR3 sequence reads: CASIPDSYGYTF. In nucleotides, the CDR3 is TGTGCCAGCATCCCCGACAGCTATGGCTACACCTTC.

The chain carries TRBV5-5 and TRBJ2-7; weak D call: TRBD1 (6 bases). The CDR3 covers 15 residues. Trimming removed 0 bases from V and 3 bases from J, with 13 bases in between. CDR1 and CDR2 from the germline V gene are SGHKS and YYEKEE (reference sequence). CDR3 region: CASSLGPQGFYEQYF. The CDR3 DNA sequence: TGTGCCAGCAGCTTGGGGCCACAGGGTTTCTACGAGCAGTACTTC.

This chain connects TRBV27 to TRBJ2-6, with D perhaps matching TRBD1 (6 bases). Per germline, CDR1 MNHEY and CDR2 SMNVEV (reference sequence). CDR3 length: 19 amino acids. V was pared by 3 bases and J by 2 bases, with 20 bases between. The CDR3 region has the DNA TGTGCCAGCAGTTTGGCAGGGGACGTCATGCTTCCTGGGGCCAACGTCCTGACTTTC. It specifies CASSLAGDVMLPGANVLTF.

This clone was counted a few times. The CDR3 reads CASSLKGGGGHEQYF. In DNA, the CDR3 is TGTGCCAGCAGCTTAAAGGGGGGCGGGGGCCACGAGCAGTACTTC. This sequence joins TRBV7-2 and TRBJ2-7, with D possibly matching TRBD2 (7 bases). The ends were cut back, 2 bases at V and 5 bases at J, with 16 bases in the middle. The germline V gene has CDR1 SGHTA and CDR2 FQGNSA. This CDR3 spans 15 amino acids. The variable domain in full, with the rest retrieved from reference TRBV7-2 and TRBJ2-7, is GAGVSQSPSNKVTEKGKDVELRCDPISGHTALYWYRQSLGQGLEFLIYFQGNSAPDKSGLPSDRFSAERTGGSVSTLTIQRTQQEDSAVYLCASSLKGGGGHEQYFGPGTRLTVT.

This clone was seen once. The V and J genes are TRBV5-8 and TRBJ2-1; TRBD2 aligns across 14 bases. V lost 4 bases, J lost 4 bases, and 4 bases stayed unmatched. Germline V gives CDR1 SGHTS, CDR2 YDEGEE. The CDR3 runs 16 residues. CDR3 sequence reads: CASSPGLAGDYNEQFF. The CDR3 DNA follows: TGTGCCAGCAGCCCGGGACTAGCGGGAGATTACAATGAGCAGTTCTTC.

The gene calls are TRBV4-3 and TRBJ1-1; 7 nucleotides match TRBD1. The CDR3 contains 16 residues. Germline V gene data show CDR1 as LGHNA and CDR2 as YSLEER. V was pared by 4 bases and J by 1 base, with 9 bases of the junction left unmatched. The CDR3, as DNA: TGCGCCAGCAGCCTGGGACTCGGGACAGAGAACACTGAAGCTTTCTTT. It yields the protein CASSLGLGTENTEAFF.

This clone was detected only once. The chain combines TRBV28 with TRBJ1-2, with a possible D match to TRBD1 (6 bases). Germline values: CDR1 MDHEN, CDR2 SYDVKM. The CDR3 consists of 13 residues. The V gene lost 7 bases and the J gene lost 3 bases, with 12 bases spanning the gap. The CDR3 nucleotides are TGTGCCAGCAACCCCCCAGGGGACTATGGCTACACCTTC. It translates to CASNPPGDYGYTF.

The chain uses TRBV19 and TRBJ2-1; 8 nucleotides agree with TRBD2. V was pared by 5 bases and J by 4 bases, with 13 bases of the junction left unmatched. The CDR3 covers 17 residues. Looked up from germline, CDR1 is LNHDA and CDR2 is SQIVND (reference sequence). The CDR3 spells CASSPKGLAGKYNEQFF. CDR3 sequence (DNA): TGTGCCAGTAGTCCCAAGGGGCTAGCGGGTAAATACAATGAGCAGTTCTTC.

This clone was detected only once. The V call is TRBV19, the J call TRBJ2-7; 7 positions agree with TRBD1. The ends lost 3 bases at V and 6 bases at J; junction bases unmatched: 8. The CDR3 runs 14 residues. Germline lookup yields CDR1 LNHDA and CDR2 SQIVND (reference sequence). The CDR3 sequence is CASSIRQGSGEQYF. CDR3 nucleotide sequence: TGTGCCAGTAGTATCAGACAGGGTTCAGGCGAGCAGTACTTC.

The rearrangement links TRBV29-1 to TRBJ1-2; 10 bases map to TRBD1. Trimming removed 2 bases from V and 7 bases from J; junction bases left unmatched: 4. The CDR3 loop spans 13 amino acids. Germline lookup yields CDR1 SQVTM and CDR2 ANQGSEA. CDR3 loop: CSVEPGDRGGYTF. The CDR3 DNA reads as TGCAGCGTTGAACCAGGGGACAGGGGTGGCTACACCTTC.

The V gene is TRBV19, the J gene TRBJ2-7, with TRBD2 matching over 8 bases. CDR3 length: 12 amino acids. Per the germline V gene, CDR1 is LNHDA and CDR2 is SQIVND (reference sequence). Unmatched junction bases numbered 2, after V lost 3 bases and J lost 7 bases. The CDR3 DNA sequence: TGTGCCAGTAGTATCGGCGGGGGGGAGCAGTACTTC. Protein product: CASSIGGGEQYF.

This clone has only a few counts. This chain connects TRBV27 to TRBJ1-5, with TRBD1 identical over 8 bases. Looked up from germline, CDR1 is MNHEY and CDR2 is SMNVEV (reference sequence). The CDR3 extends over 14 amino acids. V shed 8 bases and J 2 bases; nucleotides not matched to a gene: 5. CDR3 DNA: TGTGCCAGCGCAGACAGGGGTGGCAATCAGCCCCAGCATTTT. This translates into CASADRGGNQPQHF.

The chain has TRBV13 and TRBJ1-1; unclear D gene. V was trimmed by 0 bases and J by 4 bases, leaving 12 bases between them. CDR1 is PRHDT, CDR2 FYEKMQ, per germline (reference sequence). CDR3 length equals 15 residues. The CDR3 DNA follows: TGTGCCAGCAGCTTAGGTTATCCGAGAGGCACTGAAGCTTTCTTT. Translation: CASSLGYPRGTEAFF.

The rearrangement uses TRBV19 and TRBJ2-1; 8 bases are a match to TRBD2. CDR3 length equals 16 residues. CDR1 and CDR2 from the germline V gene are LNHDA and SQIVND (reference sequence). V dropped 0 bases and J dropped 4; count of bases not matched to a gene: 5. The CDR3 DNA reads as TGTGCCAGTAGTATAGATATAGCGGGGCATTACAATGAGCAGTTCTTC. Protein product: CASSIDIAGHYNEQFF.

The rearrangement links TRBV6-6 to TRBJ2-1, with 8 positions matching TRBD1. The junction had 11 bases not matched to a gene; V was cut back by 4 bases and J by 9 bases. The germline CDR1 and CDR2 sequences are MNHNY and SVGAGI (reference sequence). CDR3 size: 15 residues. The CDR3 coding sequence is TGTGCCAGCAGTTTTTACTCAGGGGGCAACGGTGAGCAGTTCTTC. This gives the protein CASSFYSGGNGEQFF.

This rearrangement joins TRBV5-4 to TRBJ2-2, with 9 nucleotides matching TRBD2. The V and J ends lost 1 base and 0 bases, in that order; junction bases with no gene match: 4. The germline V gene has CDR1 SGHNT and CDR2 YYREEE (reference sequence). The CDR3 runs 17 residues. The CDR3: CASSLFSGRPNTGELFF. The CDR3 DNA is TGTGCCAGCAGCTTGTTCAGCGGGAGGCCGAACACCGGGGAGCTGTTTTTT.

The chain employs TRBV12-3 or TRBV12-4 and TRBJ1-1, with no clear D. CDR3 length: 12 residues. V was clipped by 3 bases and J by 14 bases, with 16 bases between them. CDR3 residues: CASSFVQANTFF. DNA for the CDR3: TGTGCCAGCAGTTTTGTCCAGGCAAACACCTTCTTT.

The rearrangement uses TRBV3-1 (or the pseudogene TRBV3-2) and TRBJ2-7; 11 bases agree with TRBD2. This CDR3 region has 14 residues. Germline lookup yields CDR1 LGHDT and CDR2 YNNKEL (reference sequence). V shed 4 bases and J 2 bases; nucleotides not matched to a gene: 1. The CDR3 loop is CASSLAGGPYEQYF. CDR3 nucleotides: TGTGCCAGCAGCCTAGCGGGAGGGCCCTACGAGCAGTACTTC.

The chain couples TRBV19 to TRBJ1-2, with a tentative D call TRBD1 (6 bases). V dropped 7 bases and J dropped 2 bases, with 17 bases sitting between them. The CDR3 length is 15 residues. The germline V gene encodes CDR1 LNHDA and CDR2 SQIVND (reference sequence). For the CDR3, the DNA is TGTGCCAGTACCCAGGGGCCGGGGTGGAACTATGGCTACACCTTC. Protein: CASTQGPGWNYGYTF.